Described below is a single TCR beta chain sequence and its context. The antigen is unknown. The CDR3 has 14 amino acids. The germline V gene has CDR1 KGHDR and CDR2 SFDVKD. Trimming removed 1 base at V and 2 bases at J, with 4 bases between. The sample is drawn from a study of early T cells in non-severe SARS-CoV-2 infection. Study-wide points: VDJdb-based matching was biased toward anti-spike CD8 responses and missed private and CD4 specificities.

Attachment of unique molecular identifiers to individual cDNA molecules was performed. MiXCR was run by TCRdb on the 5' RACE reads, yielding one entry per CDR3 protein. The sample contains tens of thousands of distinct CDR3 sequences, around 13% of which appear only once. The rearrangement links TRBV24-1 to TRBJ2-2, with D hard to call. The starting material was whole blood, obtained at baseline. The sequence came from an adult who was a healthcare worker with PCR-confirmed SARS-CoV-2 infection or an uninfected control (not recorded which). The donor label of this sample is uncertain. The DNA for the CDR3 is TGTGCCACCAGTGATTTCGTCAACACCGGGGAGCTGTTTTTT. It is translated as CATSDFVNTGELFF.